This entry concerns a single T cell receptor (delta chain). This clone appeared many times. Its antigen is currently not known. A much more abundant neighbour one base away suggests this may be a read error. The same CDR3 can be traced to other DNA sequences in this sample. Receptors were amplified or captured by multiplex PCR. The instrument was an Illumina MiSeq. Each sorted gammadelta T cell sample was sequenced for both the TCR gamma (TRG) and TCR delta (TRD) chains. On the study's bioinformatics: The repertoire analyses used clonotype tree plots, the accumulated frequency of the top 20 clonotypes, and diversity index (DI) and D75 metrics. The public reads were reprocessed by TCRdb using CATT, and rows of matching DNA were later combined. Clone size and V and J calls follow TCRdb, not the original study. The sample table lists some 100,000 delta-chain clones, over 1.1% of them with a count of one. The ten largest clonotypes hold approximately 10% of the sample.

Trimming accounts for 3 bases at V and 8 bases at J, while the number of junction bases matched to no gene is 13. According to the germline V gene, CDR1 reads TSWWSYY and CDR2 reads QGS. The CDR3 spans 17 residues, from the cysteine through the phenylalanine. Only CDR3 DNA remains: 51 bases, in frame from the first base. For bulk TCR repertoire analysis, Vgamma9/Vdelta2+ and Vdelta2-negative gammadelta T cell populations were flow-sorted out of peripheral blood mononuclear cells. The source of the sample is a study of γδ T cells in repeated Plasmodium falciparum infection (dated by TCRdb to the early 2020s). Regarding the study in general: The natural-infection arm enrolled Malian children exposed to intense seasonal malaria transmission, compared against age and gender matched Australian children. Samples from controlled-infection subjects were taken at baseline, just before selected infections, and 21 days after each infection. Several malaria-naive U.S. adults underwent four controlled human malaria infections by bites from P. falciparum NF54-infected Anopheles stephensi mosquitoes over about 590 days. In the study, the shaping of the human gammadelta T cell repertoire by repeated Plasmodium falciparum infection was examined using natural infection in Mali and controlled human malaria infection. Malian gammadelta TCR repertoires were analysed cross-sectionally in periods with no transmission and longitudinally across episodes of acute febrile malaria. What the study reported, not specific to this receptor: Because the controlled-infection cohort was small, analysis of inter-individual variability in gammadelta T cell responses was limited. Generalizability was limited because the Malian cohort was drawn from a small rural village of predominantly one ethnic group. Vgamma9/Vdelta2+ TCR repertoires kept a highly stable polyclonal repertoire across time and infection, and many TCRgamma sequences overlapped between individuals. Vdelta2-negative gammadelta TCR repertoires from Malian children appeared more clonally expanded, less diverse and less shared than those of Australian children. In Vdelta2-negative gammadelta TCR repertoires, which were largely Vdelta1+, repeated controlled infections appeared to drive waves of new clonotype selection.

The sequenced sample was gamma-delta T cells from blood. The chain was built from TRDV1 and TRDJ1; 12 of the junction bases match TRDD3. The sequence derives from a pool of human donors (malaria-infected and uninfected, not separated). The DNA sequence is TGTGCTCTTGGGGAGCTAGTATACACTGGGGGATACCTCAAACTCATCTTT. Protein translation: CALGELVYTGGYLKLIF.